This paragraph covers one T cell receptor (beta chain) sequence. Its antigen is not identified. This entry comes from a study of response to subunit inactivated influenza vaccine. TCRdb used MiXCR to reprocess the RT-PCR reads, holding one entry per CDR3 protein. Altogether roughly 790,000 distinct CDR3 sequences are present, roughly 20% being singletons, with the ten largest covering roughly a tenth. Study findings and constraints: Authors suggested that a seasonal influenza vaccination recruits few new T cells each time.

Germline trimming cut 4 bases from V and 4 bases from J; bases unmatched to any gene: 14. The germline CDR1 and CDR2 sequences are LGHNA and YNFKEQ. This CDR3 has 18 residues. This TCR was sampled from a man in his fifties or sixties who received an inactivated influenza vaccine. The specimen comprised PBMCs from blood, sampled about 5 days after vaccination. The rearrangement uses TRBV4-2 and TRBJ2-3; 10 bases are shared with TRBD2. CDR3 in amino acids: CASSPTSTSGISADTQYF. The CDR3 DNA reads TGTGCCAGCAGCCCGACTAGCACTAGCGGGATTAGCGCAGATACGCAGTATTTT.